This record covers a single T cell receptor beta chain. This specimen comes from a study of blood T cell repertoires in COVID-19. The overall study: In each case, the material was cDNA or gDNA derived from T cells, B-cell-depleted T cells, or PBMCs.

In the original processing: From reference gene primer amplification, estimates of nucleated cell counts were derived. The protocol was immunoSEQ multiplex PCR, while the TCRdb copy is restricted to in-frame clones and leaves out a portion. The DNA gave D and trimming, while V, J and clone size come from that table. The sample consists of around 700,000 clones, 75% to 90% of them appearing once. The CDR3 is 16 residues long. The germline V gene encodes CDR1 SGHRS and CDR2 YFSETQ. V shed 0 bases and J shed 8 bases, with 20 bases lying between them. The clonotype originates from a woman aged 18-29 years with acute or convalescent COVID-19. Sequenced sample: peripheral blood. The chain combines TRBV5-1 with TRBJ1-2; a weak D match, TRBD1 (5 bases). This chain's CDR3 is CASSLDVGAGDRGYTF. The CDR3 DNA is TGCGCCAGCAGCTTGGACGTGGGTGCGGGGGATCGGGGCTACACCTTC. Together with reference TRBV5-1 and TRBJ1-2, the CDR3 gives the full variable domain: KAGVTQTPRYLIKTRGQQVTLSCSPISGHRSVSWYQQTPGQGLQFLFEYFSETQRNKGNFPGRFSGRQFSNSRSEMNVSTLELGDSALYLCASSLDVGAGDRGYTFGSGTRLTVV.